Listed below are T cell receptor beta chains from one sample, sequenced in a study of shared T cell receptors in the human thymus. TCRdb's copy holds only in-frame clones and misses some; the assay was immunoSEQ multiplex PCR. The sample has some 720,000 clones, around 89% seen once; the top ten hold around 0.0099%. This sample also appeared in a second study, on human thymus T cells.

The material sequenced was thymocytes. These TCRs come from a boy under two years old with a congenital heart defect. CDR3s include the opening cysteine and the closing phenylalanine or tryptophan. Each record gives: CDR3 protein, CDR3 DNA, V gene, D gene, clone size, J gene. A D gene is named only where the DNA matches it firmly. Not all rows give a size; the values are once, few, many and, for expanded clones, a class.

CASRKPRHTEAFF,TGTGCCAGCCGAAAACCTAGGCACACTGAAGCTTTCTTT,TRBV7-9,-,-,TRBJ1-1
CAISDPYPEGGEKLFF,TGTGCCATCAGTGATCCCTATCCCGAGGGAGGGGAAAAACTGTTTTTT,TRBV10-3,-,few,TRBJ1-4
CASSLKSDTEAFF,TGTGCCAGCAGTTTAAAGAGTGACACTGAAGCTTTCTTT,TRBV27,-,-,TRBJ1-1
CASSFRLSSYEQYF,TGTGCCAGCAGCTTCCGACTGAGCTCCTACGAGCAGTACTTC,TRBV5-8,-,-,TRBJ2-7
CASSSLGGRYEQYF,TGTGCCAGCAGCTCCCTCGGGGGGAGGTACGAGCAGTACTTC,TRBV7-2,TRBD2,-,TRBJ2-7
CASRGPRDSQHNEQFF,TGTGCCAGCAGGGGACCCCGGGACTCCCAACACAATGAGCAGTTCTTC,TRBV6-4,-,-,TRBJ2-1
CASSRPLGRDQDTQYF,TGCGCCAGCAGCCGACCCCTCGGGAGGGACCAAGATACGCAGTATTTT,TRBV5-1,TRBD2,-,TRBJ2-3
CASSFPMGPNYGYTF,TGTGCCAGCAGCTTTCCCATGGGCCCCAACTATGGCTACACCTTC,TRBV9,-,-,TRBJ1-2
CASSGGQTFYEQYF,TGTGCCAGCAGCGGCGGACAGACTTTCTACGAGCAGTACTTC,TRBV7-6,-,-,TRBJ2-7
CASSQDKGLAGGPRYNEQFF,TGCGCCAGCAGCCAAGATAAGGGCCTAGCGGGAGGGCCGAGGTACAATGAGCAGTTCTTC,TRBV4-3,TRBD2,once,TRBJ2-1
CASSKPRIF,TGTGCCAGCAGCAAACCGAGGATCTTC,TRBV21-1,-,-,TRBJ2-7
CASSEYEGARYF,TGTGCCAGCAGTGAATACGAGGGGGCTCGGTACTTC,TRBV25-1,TRBD1,-,TRBJ2-7
CASSLKWDRVDQPQHF,TGTGCCAGCAGTTTAAAGTGGGACAGGGTGGATCAGCCCCAGCATTTT,TRBV28,TRBD1,-,TRBJ1-5
CASSQRAFIYEQYF,TGTGCCAGCAGTCAGCGGGCCTTTATCTACGAGCAGTACTTC,TRBV6-5,-,-,TRBJ2-7
CASSNGETQYF,TGTGCCAGCAGCAACGGGGAGACCCAGTACTTC,TRBV6-5,-,-,TRBJ2-5
CASSQEASGRGRTGELFF,TGTGCCAGCAGCCAAGAGGCTAGCGGGAGGGGAAGGACCGGGGAGCTGTTTTTT,TRBV4-2,TRBD2,-,TRBJ2-2
CASRLQGSGTDTQYF,TGTGCCAGCAGACTTCAGGGCAGCGGCACAGATACGCAGTATTTT,TRBV5-4,-,-,TRBJ2-3
CASSAPSNRTSGPNEQFF,TGTGCCAGCAGTGCCCCTTCGAATCGGACTAGCGGACCCAATGAGCAGTTCTTC,TRBV6-4,TRBD2,-,TRBJ2-1
CASSIKRWSNEQFF,TGTGCCAGTAGTATCAAGCGGTGGAGCAATGAGCAGTTCTTC,TRBV19,-,-,TRBJ2-1
CASSLGQGQETQYF,TGCGCCAGCAGCCTTGGGCAGGGACAAGAGACCCAGTACTTC,TRBV4-1,-,-,TRBJ2-5
CASSGSGRAETQYF,TGTGCCAGCAGTGGTAGCGGGAGGGCTGAGACCCAGTACTTC,TRBV9,TRBD2,-,TRBJ2-5
CASSPPVGREDTDTQYF,TGTGCCAGCTCACCACCGGTTGGGCGGGAGGACACAGATACGCAGTATTTT,TRBV18,TRBD2,-,TRBJ2-3
CASSLGSSGTYEQYF,TGTGCCAGCAGCTTAGGTTCTAGCGGGACCTACGAGCAGTACTTC,TRBV11-3,TRBD2,-,TRBJ2-7
CASSPAEKASGTYQETQYF,TGTGCCAGCAGCCCTGCGGAGAAGGCTAGCGGGACGTACCAAGAGACCCAGTACTTC,TRBV7-2,TRBD2,-,TRBJ2-5
CSVASRVREKLFF,TGCAGCGTTGCGTCCCGGGTTCGGGAAAAACTGTTTTTT,TRBV29-1,-,-,TRBJ1-4
CASSLGRTSGSRTFTGEQYF,TGCGCCAGCAGCTTGGGCCGGACTAGCGGGAGTCGGACCTTCACCGGCGAGCAGTACTTC,TRBV5-1,TRBD2,-,TRBJ2-7
CAIRQDYHPSNEQFF,TGTGCCATCAGACAAGACTACCACCCGTCCAATGAGCAGTTCTTC,TRBV10-3,-,once,TRBJ2-1
CASSYQRPETDTQYF,TGTGCCAGCAGTTACCAGCGCCCCGAGACAGATACGCAGTATTTT,TRBV6-5,-,-,TRBJ2-3
CASSESGGDTEAFF,TGTGCCAGCAGTGAAAGTGGGGGGGACACTGAAGCTTTCTTT,TRBV6-1,-,-,TRBJ1-1
CASSFPQGWLAGARETQYF,TGTGCCAGCAGTTTCCCACAGGGCTGGCTAGCGGGAGCCAGAGAGACCCAGTACTTC,TRBV28,TRBD2,-,TRBJ2-5
CASSLRVVGTGPYGYTF,TGTGCCAGCAGCTTGCGGGTCGTGGGGACAGGGCCCTATGGCTACACCTTC,TRBV5-6,TRBD1,-,TRBJ1-2
CAWARLAVDQETQYF,TGTGCCTGGGCCAGACTAGCGGTCGACCAAGAGACCCAGTACTTC,TRBV30,TRBD2,-,TRBJ2-5
CASSLDRSGLSGYTF,TGCGCCAGCAGCTTGGACAGAAGTGGTTTGAGTGGCTACACCTTC,TRBV5-1,-,-,TRBJ1-2
CASSDSKPINTGELFF,TGTGCCAGCAGTGACTCGAAGCCGATTAACACCGGGGAGCTGTTTTTT,TRBV6-4,-,-,TRBJ2-2
CASSQNRTPVDTGELFF,TGTGCCAGCAGCCAGAACAGGACACCCGTCGACACCGGGGAGCTGTTTTTT,TRBV14,-,-,TRBJ2-2
CASSFSGSDNEQFF,TGTGCCAGCAGTTTTAGCGGGTCTGACAATGAGCAGTTCTTC,TRBV28,TRBD2,-,TRBJ2-1
CASRTRTGGDSSTDTQYF,TGTGCCAGTAGAACCAGGACAGGGGGCGATTCTAGCACAGATACGCAGTATTTT,TRBV19,TRBD1,-,TRBJ2-3